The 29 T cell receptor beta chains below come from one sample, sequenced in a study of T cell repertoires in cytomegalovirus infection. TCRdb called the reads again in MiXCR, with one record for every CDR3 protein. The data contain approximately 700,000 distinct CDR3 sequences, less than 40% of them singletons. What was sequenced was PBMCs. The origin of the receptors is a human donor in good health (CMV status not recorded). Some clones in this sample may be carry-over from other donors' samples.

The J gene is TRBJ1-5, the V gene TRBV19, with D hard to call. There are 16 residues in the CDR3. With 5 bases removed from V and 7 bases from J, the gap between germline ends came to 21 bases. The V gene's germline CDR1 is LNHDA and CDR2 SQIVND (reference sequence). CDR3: CASSPPRHGRGQPQHF. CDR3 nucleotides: TGTGCCAGTAGTCCACCCCGGCACGGGCGCGGGCAGCCCCAGCATTTT.

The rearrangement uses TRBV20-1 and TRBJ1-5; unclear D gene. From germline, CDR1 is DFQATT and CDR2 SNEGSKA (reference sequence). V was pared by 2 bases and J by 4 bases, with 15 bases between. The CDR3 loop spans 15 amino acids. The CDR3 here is CSARKNQIINQPQHF. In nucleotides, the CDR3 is TGCAGTGCTAGAAAAAACCAAATCATAAATCAGCCCCAGCATTTT.

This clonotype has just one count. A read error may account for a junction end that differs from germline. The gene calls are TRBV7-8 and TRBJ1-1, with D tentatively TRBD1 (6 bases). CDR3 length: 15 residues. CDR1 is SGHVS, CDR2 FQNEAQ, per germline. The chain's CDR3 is CASILATGGLTEAVF. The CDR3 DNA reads TGTGCCAGCATCTTAGCGACGGGGGGCCTCACTGAAGCTGTCTTT.

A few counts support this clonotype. CDR3 coding DNA: TGTGCCAGCAGCCGCACTAGCGGGATCGACAATGAGCAGTTCTTC. It is translated as CASSRTSGIDNEQFF. V usage is TRBV7-9 and J usage is TRBJ2-1, with 10 bases fitting TRBD2. The germline CDR1 and CDR2 sequences are SEHNR and FQNEAQ (reference sequence). V lost 5 bases to trimming and J lost 5 bases; unmatched junction nucleotides: 6. The CDR3 totals 15 residues. The full variable domain, completed using reference TRBV7-9 and TRBJ2-1, is DTGVSQNPRHKITKRGQNVTFRCDPISEHNRLYWYRQTLGQGPEFLTYFQNEAQLEKSRLLSDRFSAERPKGSFSTLEIQRTEQGDSAMYLCASSRTSGIDNEQFFGPGTRLTVL.

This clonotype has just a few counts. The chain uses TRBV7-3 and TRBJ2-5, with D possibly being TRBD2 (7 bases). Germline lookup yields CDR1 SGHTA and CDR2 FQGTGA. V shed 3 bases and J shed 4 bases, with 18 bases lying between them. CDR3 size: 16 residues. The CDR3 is CASSFKGGGTSETQYF. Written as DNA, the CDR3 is TGTGCCAGCAGCTTCAAGGGGGGGGGCACTTCAGAGACCCAGTACTTC.

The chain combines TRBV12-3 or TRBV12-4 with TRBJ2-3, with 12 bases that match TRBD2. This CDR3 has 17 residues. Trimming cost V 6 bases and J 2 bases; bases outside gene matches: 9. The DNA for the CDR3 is TGTGCCAGCAGGGGGACCAGGACTAGCGGGAACACAGATACGCAGTATTTT. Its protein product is CASRGTRTSGNTDTQYF.

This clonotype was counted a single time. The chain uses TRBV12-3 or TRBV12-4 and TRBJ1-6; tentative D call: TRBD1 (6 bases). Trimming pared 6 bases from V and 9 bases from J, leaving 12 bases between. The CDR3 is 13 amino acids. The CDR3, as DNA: TGTGCCAGCAGCGACAGGAGTATTTCACCCCTCCACTTT. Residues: CASSDRSISPLHF.

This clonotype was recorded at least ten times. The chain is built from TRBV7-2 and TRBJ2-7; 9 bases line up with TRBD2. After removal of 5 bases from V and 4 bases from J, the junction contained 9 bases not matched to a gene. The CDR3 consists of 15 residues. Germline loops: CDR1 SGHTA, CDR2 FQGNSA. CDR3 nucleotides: TGTGCCAGCAGCCTGGCTAGCGGGACCTTATACGAGCAGTACTTC. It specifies CASSLASGTLYEQYF.

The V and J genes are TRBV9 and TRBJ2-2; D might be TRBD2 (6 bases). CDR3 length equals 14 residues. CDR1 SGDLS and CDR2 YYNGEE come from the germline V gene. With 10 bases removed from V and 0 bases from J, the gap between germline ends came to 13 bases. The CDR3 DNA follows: TGTGCCTCCTCGGGACTTCCGAACACCGGGGAGCTGTTTTTT. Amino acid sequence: CASSGLPNTGELFF.

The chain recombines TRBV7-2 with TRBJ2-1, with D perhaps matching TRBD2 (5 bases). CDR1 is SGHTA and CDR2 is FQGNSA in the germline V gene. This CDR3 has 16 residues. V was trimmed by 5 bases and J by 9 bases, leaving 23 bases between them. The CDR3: CASSPPAQDWATEQFF. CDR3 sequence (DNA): TGTGCCAGCAGCCCCCCCGCCCAGGACTGGGCCACTGAGCAGTTCTTC.

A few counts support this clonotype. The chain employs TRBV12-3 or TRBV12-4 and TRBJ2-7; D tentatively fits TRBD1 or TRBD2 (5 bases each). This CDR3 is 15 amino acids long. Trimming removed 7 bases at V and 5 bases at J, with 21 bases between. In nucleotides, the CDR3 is TGTGCCAGCACCTCCGGGACCGGGGCGGTCGACGAGCAGTACTTC. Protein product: CASTSGTGAVDEQYF.

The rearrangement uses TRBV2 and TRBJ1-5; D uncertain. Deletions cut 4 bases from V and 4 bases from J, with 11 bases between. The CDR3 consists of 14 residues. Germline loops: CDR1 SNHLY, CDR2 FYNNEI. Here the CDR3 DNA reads TGTGCCAGCAGTGTGTCCGGGAGGAATCAGCCCCAGCATTTT. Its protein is CASSVSGRNQPQHF.

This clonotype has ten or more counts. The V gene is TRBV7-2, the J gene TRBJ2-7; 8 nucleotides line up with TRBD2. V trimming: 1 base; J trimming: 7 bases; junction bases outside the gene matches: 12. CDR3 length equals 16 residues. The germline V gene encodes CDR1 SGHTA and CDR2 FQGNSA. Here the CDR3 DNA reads TGTGCCAGCAGCTTAGTGCGAGCGGGAGAGTTCGGGGAGCAGTACTTC. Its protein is CASSLVRAGEFGEQYF.

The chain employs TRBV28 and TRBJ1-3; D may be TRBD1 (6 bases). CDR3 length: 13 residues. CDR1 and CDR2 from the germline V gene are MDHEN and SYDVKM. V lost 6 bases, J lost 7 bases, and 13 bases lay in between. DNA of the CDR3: TGTGCCAGCAGGGGGGGGGCTCAGAACACCATATATTTT. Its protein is CASRGGAQNTIYF.

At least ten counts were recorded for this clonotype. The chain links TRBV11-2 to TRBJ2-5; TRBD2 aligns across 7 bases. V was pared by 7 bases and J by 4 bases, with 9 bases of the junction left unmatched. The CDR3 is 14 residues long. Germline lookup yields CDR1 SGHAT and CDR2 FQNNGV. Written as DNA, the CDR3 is TGTGCCAGCACCCTGAGGACTAGTAGAGAGACCCAGTACTTC. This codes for CASTLRTSRETQYF.

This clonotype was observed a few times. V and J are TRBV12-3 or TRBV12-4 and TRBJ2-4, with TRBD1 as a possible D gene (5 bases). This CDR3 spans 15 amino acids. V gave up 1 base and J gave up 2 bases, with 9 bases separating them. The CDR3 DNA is TGTGCCAGCAGTTTAGGGACAACTTCCAAAAACATTCAGTACTTC. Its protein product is CASSLGTTSKNIQYF.

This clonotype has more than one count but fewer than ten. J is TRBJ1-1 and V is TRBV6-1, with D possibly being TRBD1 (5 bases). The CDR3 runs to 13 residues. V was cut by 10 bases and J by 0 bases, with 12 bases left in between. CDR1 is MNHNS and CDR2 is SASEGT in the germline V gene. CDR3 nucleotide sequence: TGTGCCATCTCGACAGATATGAACACTGAAGCTTTCTTT. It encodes CAISTDMNTEAFF.

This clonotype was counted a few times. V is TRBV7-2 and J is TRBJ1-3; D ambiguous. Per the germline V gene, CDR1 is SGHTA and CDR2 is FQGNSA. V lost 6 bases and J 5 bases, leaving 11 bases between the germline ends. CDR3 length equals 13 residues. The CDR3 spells CASRSGARNTIYF. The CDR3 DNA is TGTGCCAGCAGATCGGGCGCGAGAAACACCATATATTTT. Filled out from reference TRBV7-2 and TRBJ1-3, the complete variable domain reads GAGVSQSPSNKVTEKGKDVELRCDPISGHTALYWYRQSLGQGLEFLIYFQGNSAPDKSGLPSDRFSAERTGGSVSTLTIQRTQQEDSAVYLCASRSGARNTIYFGEGSWLTVV.

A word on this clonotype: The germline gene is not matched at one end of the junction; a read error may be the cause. The CDR3 reads CASSQPPGLAGPRNEQFF. The CDR3 DNA sequence: TGTGCCAGCAGCCAACCTCCGGGACTAGCAGGGCCCAGGAATGAGCAGTTCTTC. The chain joins TRBV4-1 to TRBJ2-1; 9 bases line up with TRBD2. The CDR3 has 18 residues. Germline CDR1 is MGHRA and CDR2 is YSYEKL.

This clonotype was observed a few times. CDR3 loop: CASSLQGDIHNEQFF. The CDR3 nucleotides read TGTGCCAGCAGCCTACAGGGAGACATACACAATGAGCAGTTCTTC. The chain couples TRBV4-2 to TRBJ2-1; D possibly corresponds to TRBD1 (6 bases). The CDR3 is made up of 15 amino acids. Trimming removed 4 bases from V and 5 bases from J, with 15 bases in between. Germline V gene data show CDR1 as LGHNA and CDR2 as YNFKEQ.

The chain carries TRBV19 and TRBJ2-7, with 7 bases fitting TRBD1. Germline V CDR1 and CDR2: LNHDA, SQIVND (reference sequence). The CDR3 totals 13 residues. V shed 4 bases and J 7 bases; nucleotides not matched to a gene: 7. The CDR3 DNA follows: TGTGCCAGTAGTACAAGGACAGGATGGGAGCAGTACTTC. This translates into CASSTRTGWEQYF.

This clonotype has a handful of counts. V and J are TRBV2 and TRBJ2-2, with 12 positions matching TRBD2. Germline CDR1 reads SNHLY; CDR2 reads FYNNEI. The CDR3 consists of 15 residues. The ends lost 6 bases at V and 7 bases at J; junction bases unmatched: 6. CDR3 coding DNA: TGTGCCAGCAGAGCGACTAGCGGGGGAGTCGGGGAGCTGTTTTTT. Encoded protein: CASRATSGGVGELFF.

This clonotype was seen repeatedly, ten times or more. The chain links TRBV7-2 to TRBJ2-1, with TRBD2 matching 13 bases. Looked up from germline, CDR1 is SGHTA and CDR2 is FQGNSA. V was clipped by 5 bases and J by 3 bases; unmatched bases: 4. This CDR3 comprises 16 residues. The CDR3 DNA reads TGTGCCAGCAGCGCCCGACTAGCGGGAGGCTACAATGAGCAGTTCTTC. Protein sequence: CASSARLAGGYNEQFF.

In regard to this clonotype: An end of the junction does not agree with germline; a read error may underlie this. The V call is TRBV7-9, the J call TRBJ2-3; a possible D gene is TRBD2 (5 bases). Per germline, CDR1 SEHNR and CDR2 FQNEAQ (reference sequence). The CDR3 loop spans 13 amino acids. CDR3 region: CASGSASTDTPYF. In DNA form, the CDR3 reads TGTGCCAGCGGGAGCGCAAGCACAGATACGCCGTATTTT.

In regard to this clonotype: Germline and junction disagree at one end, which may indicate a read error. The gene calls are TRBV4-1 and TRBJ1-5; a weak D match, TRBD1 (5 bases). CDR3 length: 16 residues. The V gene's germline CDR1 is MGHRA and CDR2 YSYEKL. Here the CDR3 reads CASSQADGGGNQPQHF. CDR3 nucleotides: TGTGCCAGCAGCCAAGCGGATGGGGGGGGCAATCAGCCCCAGCATTTT.

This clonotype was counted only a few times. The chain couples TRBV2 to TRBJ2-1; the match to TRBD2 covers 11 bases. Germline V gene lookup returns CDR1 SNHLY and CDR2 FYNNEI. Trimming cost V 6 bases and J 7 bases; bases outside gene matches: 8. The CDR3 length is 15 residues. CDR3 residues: CASSAEVAGGNEQFF. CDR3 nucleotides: TGTGCCAGCAGCGCTGAGGTAGCGGGGGGGAATGAGCAGTTCTTC. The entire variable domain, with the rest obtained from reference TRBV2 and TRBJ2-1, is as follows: EPEVTQTPSHQVTQMGQEVILRCVPISNHLYFYWYRQILGQKVEFLVSFYNNEISEKSEIFDDQFSVERPDGSNFTLKIRSTKLEDSAMYFCASSAEVAGGNEQFFGPGTRLTVL.

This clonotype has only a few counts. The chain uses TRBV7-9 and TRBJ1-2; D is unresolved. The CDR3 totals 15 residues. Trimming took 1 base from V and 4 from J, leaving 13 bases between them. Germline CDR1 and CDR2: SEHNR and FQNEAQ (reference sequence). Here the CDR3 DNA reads TGTGCCAGCAGCTTAGAGGCTCAGGCCCGCTATGGCTACACCTTC. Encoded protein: CASSLEAQARYGYTF.

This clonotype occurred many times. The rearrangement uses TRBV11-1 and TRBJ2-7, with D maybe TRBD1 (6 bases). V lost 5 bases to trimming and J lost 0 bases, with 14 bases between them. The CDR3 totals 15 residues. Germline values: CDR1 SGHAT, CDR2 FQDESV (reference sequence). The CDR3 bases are TGTGCCAGCAGCCCCGACAGGTTCCTCTCCTACGAGCAGTACTTC. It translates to CASSPDRFLSYEQYF. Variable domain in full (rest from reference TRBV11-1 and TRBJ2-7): EAEVAQSPRYKITEKSQAVAFWCDPISGHATLYWYRQILGQGPELLVQFQDESVVDDSQLPKDRFSAERLKGVDSTLKIQPAELGDSAMYLCASSPDRFLSYEQYFGPGTRLTVT.

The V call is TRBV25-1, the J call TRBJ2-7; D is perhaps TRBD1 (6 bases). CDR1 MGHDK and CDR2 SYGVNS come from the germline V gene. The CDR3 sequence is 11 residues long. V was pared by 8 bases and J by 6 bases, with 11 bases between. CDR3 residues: CASLKGGEQYF. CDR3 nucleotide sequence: TGTGCCAGCCTAAAAGGGGGCGAGCAGTACTTC.